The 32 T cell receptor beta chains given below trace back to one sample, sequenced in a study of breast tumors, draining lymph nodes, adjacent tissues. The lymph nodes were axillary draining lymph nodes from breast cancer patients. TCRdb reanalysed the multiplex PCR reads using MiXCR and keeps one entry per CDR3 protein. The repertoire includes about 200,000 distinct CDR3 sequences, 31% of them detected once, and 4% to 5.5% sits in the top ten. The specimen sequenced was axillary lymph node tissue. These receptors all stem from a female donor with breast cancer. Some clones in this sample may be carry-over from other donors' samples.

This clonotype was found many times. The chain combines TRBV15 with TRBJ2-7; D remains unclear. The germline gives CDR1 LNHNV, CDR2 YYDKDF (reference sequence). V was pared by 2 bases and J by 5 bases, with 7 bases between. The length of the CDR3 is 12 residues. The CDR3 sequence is CATSRRLDEQYF. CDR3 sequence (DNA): TGTGCCACCAGCAGAAGGTTGGACGAGCAGTACTTC.

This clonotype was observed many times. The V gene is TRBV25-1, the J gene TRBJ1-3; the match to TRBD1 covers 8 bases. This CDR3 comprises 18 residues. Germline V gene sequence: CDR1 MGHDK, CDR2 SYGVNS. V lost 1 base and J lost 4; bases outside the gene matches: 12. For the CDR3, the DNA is TGTGCCAGCAGTGAATTGATCCCGGACAGGGCGCAGGGAAACACCATATATTTT. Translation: CASSELIPDRAQGNTIYF. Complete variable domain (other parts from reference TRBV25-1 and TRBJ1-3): EADIYQTPRYLVIGTGKKITLECSQTMGHDKMYWYQQDPGMELHLIHYSYGVNSTEKGDLSSESTVSRIRTEHFPLTLESARPSHTSQYLCASSELIPDRAQGNTIYFGEGSWLTVV.

DNA of the CDR3: TGTGCCACCAGTGATCCTACAGGGACCGGCTATGGCTACACCTTC. It codes for CATSDPTGTGYGYTF. The rearrangement joins TRBV24-1 to TRBJ1-2; D perhaps matches TRBD1 (6 bases). The germline V gene encodes CDR1 KGHDR and CDR2 SFDVKD. V lost 3 bases and J lost 4, with 14 bases in between. The CDR3 is 15 amino acids.

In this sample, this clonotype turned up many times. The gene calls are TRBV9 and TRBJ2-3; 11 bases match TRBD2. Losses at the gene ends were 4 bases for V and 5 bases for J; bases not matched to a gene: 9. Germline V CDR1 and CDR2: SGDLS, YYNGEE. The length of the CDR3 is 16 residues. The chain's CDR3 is CASSRIAGGPGDTQYF. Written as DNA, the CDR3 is TGTGCCAGCAGCCGTATAGCGGGGGGGCCTGGAGATACGCAGTATTTT.

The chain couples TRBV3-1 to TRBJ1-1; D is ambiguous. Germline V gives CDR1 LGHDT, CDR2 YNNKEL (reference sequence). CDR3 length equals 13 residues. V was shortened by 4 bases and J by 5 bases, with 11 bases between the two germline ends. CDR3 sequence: CASSRGARTEAFF. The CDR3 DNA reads TGTGCCAGCAGCCGTGGTGCACGAACTGAAGCTTTCTTT.

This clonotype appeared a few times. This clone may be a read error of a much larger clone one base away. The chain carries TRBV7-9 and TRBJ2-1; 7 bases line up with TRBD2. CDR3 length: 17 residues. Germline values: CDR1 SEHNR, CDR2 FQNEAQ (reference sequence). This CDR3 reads CASSSLGAGDSYNQQFF. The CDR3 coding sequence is TGTGCCAGCAGCTCTTTAGGGGCGGGGGACTCCTACAATCAGCAGTTCTTC.

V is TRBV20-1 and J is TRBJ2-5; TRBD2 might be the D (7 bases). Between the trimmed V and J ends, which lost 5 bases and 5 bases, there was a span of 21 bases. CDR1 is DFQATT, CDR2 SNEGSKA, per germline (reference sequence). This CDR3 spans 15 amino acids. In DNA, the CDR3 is TGCAGTGCTGGCATGAGGGGGGGCTACAATGAGACCCAGTACTTC. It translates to CSAGMRGGYNETQYF.

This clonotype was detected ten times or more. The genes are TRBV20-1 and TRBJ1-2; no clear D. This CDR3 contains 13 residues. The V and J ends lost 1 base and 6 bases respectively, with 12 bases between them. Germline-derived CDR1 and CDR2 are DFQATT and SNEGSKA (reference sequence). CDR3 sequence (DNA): TGCAGTGCTAGAGTCAACAATCAAGATGGCTACACCTTC. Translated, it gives CSARVNNQDGYTF.

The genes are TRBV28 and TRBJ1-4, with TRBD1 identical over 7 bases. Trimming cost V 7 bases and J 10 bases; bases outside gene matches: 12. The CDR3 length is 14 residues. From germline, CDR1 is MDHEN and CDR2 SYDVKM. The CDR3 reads CASTPGGGTGKLFF. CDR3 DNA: TGTGCCAGCACCCCAGGGGGAGGCACTGGAAAACTGTTTTTT.

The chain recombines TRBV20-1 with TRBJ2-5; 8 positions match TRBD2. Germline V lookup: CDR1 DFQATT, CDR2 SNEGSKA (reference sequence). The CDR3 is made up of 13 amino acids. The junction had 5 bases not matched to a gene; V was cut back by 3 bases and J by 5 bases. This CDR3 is CSARSGGLETQYF. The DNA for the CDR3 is TGCAGTGCTAGGTCGGGGGGGCTGGAGACCCAGTACTTC.

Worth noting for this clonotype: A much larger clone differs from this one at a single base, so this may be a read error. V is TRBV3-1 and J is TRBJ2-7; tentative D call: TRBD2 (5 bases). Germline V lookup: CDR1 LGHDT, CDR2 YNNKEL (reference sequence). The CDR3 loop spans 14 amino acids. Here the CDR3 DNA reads TGTGCCAGCAGCCCTCCGACGGGATCCTACGAGCAGTGCTTC. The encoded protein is CASSPPTGSYEQCF.

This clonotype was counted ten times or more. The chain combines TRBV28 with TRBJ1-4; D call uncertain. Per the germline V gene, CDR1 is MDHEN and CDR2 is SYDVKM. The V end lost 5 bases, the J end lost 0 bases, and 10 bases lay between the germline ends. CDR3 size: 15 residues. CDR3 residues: CASSHGVPTNEKLFF. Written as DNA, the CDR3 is TGTGCCAGCAGTCACGGTGTCCCAACTAATGAAAAACTGTTTTTT.

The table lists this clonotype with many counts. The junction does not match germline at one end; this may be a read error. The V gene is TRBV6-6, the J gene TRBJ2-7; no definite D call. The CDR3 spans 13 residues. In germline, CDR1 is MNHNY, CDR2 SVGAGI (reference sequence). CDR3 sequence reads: CASSHSGNYEQYF. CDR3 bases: TGTGCCAGCAGTCACTCGGGCAATTACGAGCAGTACTTC.

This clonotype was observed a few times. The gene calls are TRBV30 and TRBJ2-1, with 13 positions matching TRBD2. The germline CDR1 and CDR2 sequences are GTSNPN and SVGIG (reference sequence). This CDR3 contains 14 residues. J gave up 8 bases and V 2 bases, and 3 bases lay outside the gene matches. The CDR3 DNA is TGTGCCTGGAGTAGGACTAGCGGGAGTTATGAGCAGTTCTTC. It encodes CAWSRTSGSYEQFF. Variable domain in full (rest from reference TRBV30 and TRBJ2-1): SQTIHQWPATLVQPVGSPLSLECTVEGTSNPNLYWYRQAAGRGLQLLFYSVGIGQISSEVPQNLSASRPQDRQFILSSKKLLLSDSGFYLCAWSRTSGSYEQFFGPGTRLTVL.

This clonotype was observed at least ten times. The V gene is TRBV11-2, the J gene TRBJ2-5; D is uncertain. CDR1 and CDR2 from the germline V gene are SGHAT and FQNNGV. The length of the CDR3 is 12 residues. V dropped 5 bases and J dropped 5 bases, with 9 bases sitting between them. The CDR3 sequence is CASSGSWETQYF. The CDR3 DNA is TGTGCCAGCAGCGGCTCGTGGGAGACCCAGTACTTC.

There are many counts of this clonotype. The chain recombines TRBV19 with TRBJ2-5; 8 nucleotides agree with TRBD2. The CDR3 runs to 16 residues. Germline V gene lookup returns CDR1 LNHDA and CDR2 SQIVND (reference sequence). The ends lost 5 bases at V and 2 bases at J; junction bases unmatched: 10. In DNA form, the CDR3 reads TGTGCCAGTAGTCACCGCGGCGGGGGGAGTCAAGAGACCCAGTACTTC. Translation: CASSHRGGGSQETQYF.

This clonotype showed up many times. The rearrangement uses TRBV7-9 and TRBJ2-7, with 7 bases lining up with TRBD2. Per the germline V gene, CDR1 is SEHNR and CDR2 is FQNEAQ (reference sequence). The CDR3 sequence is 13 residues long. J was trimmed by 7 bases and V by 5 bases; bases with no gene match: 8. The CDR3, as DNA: TGTGCCAGCAGCCCGGGGGGTCTCGGGGAGCAGTACTTC. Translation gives CASSPGGLGEQYF.

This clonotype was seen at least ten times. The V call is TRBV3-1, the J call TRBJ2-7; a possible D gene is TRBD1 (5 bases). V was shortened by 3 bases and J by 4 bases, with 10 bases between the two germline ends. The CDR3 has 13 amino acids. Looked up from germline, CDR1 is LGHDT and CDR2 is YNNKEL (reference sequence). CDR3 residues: CASSQFQGYEQYF. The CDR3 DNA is TGTGCCAGCAGCCAGTTCCAGGGTTACGAGCAGTACTTC.

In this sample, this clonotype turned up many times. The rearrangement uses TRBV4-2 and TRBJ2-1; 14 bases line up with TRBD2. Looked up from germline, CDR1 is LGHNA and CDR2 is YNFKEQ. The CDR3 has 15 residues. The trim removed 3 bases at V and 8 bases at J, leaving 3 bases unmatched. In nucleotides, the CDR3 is TGTGCCAGCAGCCACGGACTAGCGGGGGGTTATGAGCAGTTCTTC. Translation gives CASSHGLAGGYEQFF.

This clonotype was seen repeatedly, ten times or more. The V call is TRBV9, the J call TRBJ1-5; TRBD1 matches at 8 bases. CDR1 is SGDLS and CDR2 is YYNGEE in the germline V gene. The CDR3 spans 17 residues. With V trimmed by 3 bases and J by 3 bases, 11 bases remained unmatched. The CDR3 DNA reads TGTGCCAGCAGCGGCTCGACAGGGGTCGGGTCCAATCAGCCCCAGCATTTT. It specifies CASSGSTGVGSNQPQHF.

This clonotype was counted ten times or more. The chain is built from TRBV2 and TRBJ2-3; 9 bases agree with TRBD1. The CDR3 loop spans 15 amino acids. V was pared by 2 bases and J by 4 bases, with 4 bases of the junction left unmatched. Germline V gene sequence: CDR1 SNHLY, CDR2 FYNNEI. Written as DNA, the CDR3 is TGTGCCAGCAGTGAAACAGGGGGCTCATCAGATACGCAGTATTTT. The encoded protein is CASSETGGSSDTQYF.

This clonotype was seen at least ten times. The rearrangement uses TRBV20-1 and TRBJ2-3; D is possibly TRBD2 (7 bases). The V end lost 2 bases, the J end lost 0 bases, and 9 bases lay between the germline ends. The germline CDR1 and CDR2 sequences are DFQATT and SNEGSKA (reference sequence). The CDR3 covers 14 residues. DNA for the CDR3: TGCAGTGCTAGAAGCGGGACAAGCACAGATACGCAGTATTTT. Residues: CSARSGTSTDTQYF.

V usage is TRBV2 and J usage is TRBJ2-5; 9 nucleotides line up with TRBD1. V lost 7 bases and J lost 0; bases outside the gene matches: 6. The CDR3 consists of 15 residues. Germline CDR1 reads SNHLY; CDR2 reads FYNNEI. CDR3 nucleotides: TGTGCCAGCAAGAGACAGGGGGACAACCAAGAGACCCAGTACTTC. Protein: CASKRQGDNQETQYF.

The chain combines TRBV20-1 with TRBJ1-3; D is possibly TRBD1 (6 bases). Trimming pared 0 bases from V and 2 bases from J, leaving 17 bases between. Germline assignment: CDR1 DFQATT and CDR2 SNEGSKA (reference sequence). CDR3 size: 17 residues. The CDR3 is CSARDDGQLLPGNTIYF. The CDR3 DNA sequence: TGCAGTGCTAGAGATGATGGACAGCTTCTCCCTGGAAACACCATATATTTT.

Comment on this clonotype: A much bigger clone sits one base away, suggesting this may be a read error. In DNA, the CDR3 is TGTGCCAGTAGTTGGCAGGCAAATCAGCCCCAGTATTTT. Amino acids: CASSWQANQPQYF. This rearrangement joins TRBV19 to TRBJ1-5; D unresolved. The DNA end is a closer match to TRBJ2-3, so the J assignment may be wrong. The CDR3 has 13 amino acids. Germline V lookup: CDR1 LNHDA, CDR2 SQIVND (reference sequence).

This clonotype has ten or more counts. This CDR3 is CASSLVGYTGELFF. The CDR3 coding sequence is TGTGCCAGCAGCTTAGTGGGGTACACCGGGGAGCTGTTTTTT. V is TRBV7-6 and J is TRBJ2-2, with D unclear. The CDR3 has 14 amino acids. V lost 1 base and J lost 3, with 6 bases in between. Germline assignment: CDR1 SGHVS and CDR2 FNYEAQ.

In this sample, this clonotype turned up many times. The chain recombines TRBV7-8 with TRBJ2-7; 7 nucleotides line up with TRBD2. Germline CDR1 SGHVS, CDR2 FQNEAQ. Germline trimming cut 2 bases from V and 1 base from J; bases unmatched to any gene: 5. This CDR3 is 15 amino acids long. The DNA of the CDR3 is TGTGCCAGCAGCTTATCAGCGGGGAATTCCTACGAGCAGTACTTC. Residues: CASSLSAGNSYEQYF.

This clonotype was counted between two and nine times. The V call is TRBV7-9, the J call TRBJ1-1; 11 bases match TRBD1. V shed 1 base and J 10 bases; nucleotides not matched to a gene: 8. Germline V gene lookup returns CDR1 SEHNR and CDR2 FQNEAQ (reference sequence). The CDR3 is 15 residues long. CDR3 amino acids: CASSLVGGQGGSAFF. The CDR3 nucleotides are TGTGCCAGCAGCTTAGTCGGGGGACAGGGGGGCTCAGCTTTCTTT.

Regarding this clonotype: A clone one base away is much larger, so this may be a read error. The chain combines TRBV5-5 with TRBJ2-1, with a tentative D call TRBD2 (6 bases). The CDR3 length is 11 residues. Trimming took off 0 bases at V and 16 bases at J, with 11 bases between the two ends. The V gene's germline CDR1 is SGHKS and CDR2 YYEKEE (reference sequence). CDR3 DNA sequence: TGTGCCAGCAGCTTGGTCGGGAGCCCTTTCTTC. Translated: CASSLVGSPFF.

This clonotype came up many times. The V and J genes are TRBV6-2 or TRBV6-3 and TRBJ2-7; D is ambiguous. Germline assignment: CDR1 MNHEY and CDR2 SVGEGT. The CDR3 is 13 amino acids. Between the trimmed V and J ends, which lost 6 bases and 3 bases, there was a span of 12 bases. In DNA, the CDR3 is TGTGCCAGCAGCCTAACACGGATCTACGAGCAGTACTTC. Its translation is CASSLTRIYEQYF.

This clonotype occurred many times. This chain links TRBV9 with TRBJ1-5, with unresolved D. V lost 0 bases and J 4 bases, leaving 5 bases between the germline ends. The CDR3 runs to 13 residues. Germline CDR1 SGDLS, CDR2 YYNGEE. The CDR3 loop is CASSVGPNQPQHF. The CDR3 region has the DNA TGTGCCAGCAGCGTAGGGCCGAATCAGCCCCAGCATTTT.

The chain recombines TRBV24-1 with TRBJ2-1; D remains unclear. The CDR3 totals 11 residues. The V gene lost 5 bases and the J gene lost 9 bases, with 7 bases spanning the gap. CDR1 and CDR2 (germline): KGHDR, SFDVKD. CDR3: CATSVRSEQFF. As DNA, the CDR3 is TGTGCCACCAGTGTGCGGAGTGAGCAGTTCTTC.